The entry below describes one T cell receptor (beta chain). Antigen specificity is unknown. Each of the patients experienced relapse following autologous stem cell transplantation, and their brentuximab vedotin exposure differed. The sample belongs to a study of PD-1 blockade in classical Hodgkin lymphoma. The study's findings and limits: Baseline TCR diversity was reportedly lower in newly diagnosed patients than healthy donors. CD4+ TCR diversity, unlike CD8+, rose significantly by C4D1.

Using immunoSEQ multiplex PCR, the repertoire was profiled, and TCRdb retains in-frame clones only, with some absent. Of roughly 140,000 clones listed, about 81% were seen once; the top ten hold over 7.5%. The ends were cut back, 2 bases at V and 11 bases at J, with 14 bases in the middle. Looked up from germline, CDR1 is SGHRS and CDR2 is YFSETQ. This CDR3 has 14 amino acids. Material: peripheral blood mononuclear cells (PBMCs), obtained before the second cycle of nivolumab. The receptor was isolated from a human donor with classical Hodgkin lymphoma. The chain recombines TRBV5-1 with TRBJ1-6; D may be TRBD1 (5 bases). In DNA form, the CDR3 reads TGCGCCAGCAGCTTAGGAACAGGTCTTGCACCCCTCCACTTT. This sequence encodes CASSLGTGLAPLHF.